These 19 T cell receptor beta chains originate from one sample sequenced in a study of control samples from healthy donors and cancer patients. Clones were read by immunoSEQ multiplex PCR, and TCRdb kept only the in-frame ones, dropping some. Of some 49,000 clones listed, around 85% were seen once; the top ten hold 2.8%. Sequencing input: PBMCs. The receptors were sampled from a woman between 45 and 60 years old with lung cancer.

V gene TRBV18 combines with J gene TRBJ2-5; tentatively, D is TRBD2 (6 bases). The CDR3 totals 14 residues. Deletions cut 0 bases from V and 5 bases from J, with 10 bases between. Germline lookup yields CDR1 KGHSH and CDR2 LQKENI. The CDR3 bases are TGTGCCAGCTCACCACCGGAGGGGCTCGAGACCCAGTACTTC. Amino acid sequence: CASSPPEGLETQYF.

This chain connects TRBV19 to TRBJ2-5; D tentatively reads TRBD1 or TRBD2 (5 bases each). The germline gives CDR1 LNHDA, CDR2 SQIVND (reference sequence). V was shortened by 4 bases and J by 4 bases, with 7 bases between the two germline ends. This CDR3 spans 12 amino acids. Here the CDR3 DNA reads TGTGCCAGTAGTAATGGGGGAGAGACCCAGTACTTC. This translates into CASSNGGETQYF.

This sequence joins TRBV15 and TRBJ1-2; D is uncertain. CDR1 is LNHNV, CDR2 YYDKDF, per germline (reference sequence). The CDR3 consists of 13 residues. The ends were cut back, 3 bases at V and 6 bases at J, with 11 bases in the middle. The CDR3 protein is CATSRRGRDGYTF. In DNA, the CDR3 is TGTGCCACCAGCAGGCGAGGGAGGGATGGCTACACCTTC.

The J gene is TRBJ2-2, the V gene TRBV5-1; D is undetermined. V was cut by 4 bases and J by 1 base, with 11 bases left in between. The CDR3 is 15 residues long. CDR1 SGHRS and CDR2 YFSETQ come from the germline V gene. In DNA, the CDR3 is TGCGCCAGCAGCCCCAACGTGGGGAACACCGGGGAGCTGTTTTTT. This translates into CASSPNVGNTGELFF.

The chain combines TRBV5-1 with TRBJ1-3, with D unclear. Germline V gives CDR1 SGHRS, CDR2 YFSETQ. This CDR3 is 15 amino acids long. The ends were cut back, 0 bases at V and 2 bases at J, with 9 bases in the middle. CDR3 DNA sequence: TGCGCCAGCAGCTTGGAGAGTAGAGCTGGAAACACCATATATTTT. Translated: CASSLESRAGNTIYF.

This clone has a handful of counts. This chain uses TRBV5-1 with TRBJ2-7, with 8 positions matching TRBD1. J was trimmed by 3 bases and V by 6 bases; bases with no gene match: 11. This CDR3 comprises 15 residues. Germline V gives CDR1 SGHRS, CDR2 YFSETQ. CDR3 sequence reads: CASKLQGGNVYEQYF. For the CDR3, the DNA is TGCGCCAGCAAACTACAGGGGGGAAATGTCTACGAGCAGTACTTC.

The gene calls are TRBV4-1 and TRBJ2-7; 7 positions agree with TRBD2. V shed 4 bases, J shed 2 bases, and the junction held 5 bases outside the gene matches. The CDR3 loop spans 14 amino acids. CDR1 is MGHRA, CDR2 YSYEKL, per germline. The CDR3 loop reads CASSPTGGTYEQYF. DNA for the CDR3: TGCGCCAGCAGCCCGACGGGGGGAACCTACGAGCAGTACTTC.

The rearrangement links TRBV6-5 to TRBJ2-7; TRBD2 is a possible D gene (6 bases). Per the germline V gene, CDR1 is MNHEY and CDR2 is SVGAGI. The CDR3 spans 15 residues. V lost 6 bases, J lost 3 bases, and 18 bases lay in between. The CDR3, as DNA: TGTGCCAGCAGCCAACTAACATCGGGGGACTACGAGCAGTACTTC. This translates into CASSQLTSGDYEQYF.

This clone has just one count. The chain uses TRBV9 and TRBJ1-6, with D unclear. Germline assignment: CDR1 SGDLS and CDR2 YYNGEE. Trimming left V 2 bases short and J 0 bases short, with 9 bases between. The CDR3 is 16 residues long. The CDR3 loop is CASSVRASSYNSPLHF. The DNA for the CDR3 is TGTGCCAGCAGCGTTCGCGCTAGCTCCTATAATTCACCCCTCCACTTT.

This rearrangement joins TRBV7-9 to TRBJ2-7; 9 bases fit TRBD1. CDR3 size: 13 residues. CDR1 and CDR2 (germline): SEHNR, FQNEAQ (reference sequence). The J segment lost 1 base and the V segment lost 6 bases, leaving 1 base of the junction unmatched. The CDR3 reads CASSGTGSYEQYF. CDR3 bases: TGTGCCAGCAGTGGGACAGGGTCCTACGAGCAGTACTTC.

This clone has only one observation. This chain connects TRBV7-2 to TRBJ1-6; tentative D call: TRBD1 (5 bases). The CDR3 length is 16 residues. Between the trimmed V and J ends, which lost 3 bases and 0 bases, there was a span of 9 bases. CDR1 and CDR2 (germline): SGHTA, FQGNSA. The CDR3: CASSLGPSSYNSPLHF. The CDR3 DNA reads TGTGCCAGCAGCTTGGGACCGAGCTCCTATAATTCACCCCTCCACTTT.

The rearrangement uses TRBV27 and TRBJ1-5, with D perhaps matching TRBD1 (5 bases). The germline V and J ends were trimmed by 0 bases and 6 bases, with 12 bases remaining between them. The CDR3 is 15 amino acids. CDR1 MNHEY and CDR2 SMNVEV come from the germline V gene (reference sequence). CDR3 nucleotides: TGTGCCAGCAGTTTATCCGGGGCCGCGGCTCAGCCCCAGCATTTT. Amino acids: CASSLSGAAAQPQHF.

V gene TRBV7-3 combines with J gene TRBJ2-1; maybe TRBD2 (6 bases). This CDR3 comprises 17 residues. Trimming cost V 5 bases and J 1 base, with 18 bases left between them. Germline values: CDR1 SGHTA, CDR2 FQGTGA. The CDR3 nucleotides are TGTGCCAGCAGCAGATTGGGCGCCGGGGGTTCCTACAATGAGCAGTTCTTC. Protein: CASSRLGAGGSYNEQFF.

V gene TRBV5-1 combines with J gene TRBJ2-6, with D hard to call. The CDR3 loop spans 16 amino acids. Germline CDR1 reads SGHRS; CDR2 reads YFSETQ. The germline V and J ends were trimmed by 5 bases and 0 bases, with 12 bases remaining between them. The CDR3 DNA reads as TGCGCCAGCAGACTTGTGGCCCGCTCTGGGGCCAACGTCCTGACTTTC. This encodes CASRLVARSGANVLTF.

The rearrangement uses TRBV2 and TRBJ1-1; 11 bases are a match to TRBD1. The CDR3 has 16 amino acids. Germline CDR1 reads SNHLY; CDR2 reads FYNNEI. After removal of 6 bases from V and 1 base from J, the junction contained 7 bases not matched to a gene. Here the CDR3 DNA reads TGTGCCAGCAGGGTGGACAGGGGGCGACGGAACACTGAAGCTTTCTTT. Protein sequence: CASRVDRGRRNTEAFF.

This sequence joins TRBV20-1 and TRBJ1-3, with unresolved D. Germline V gives CDR1 DFQATT, CDR2 SNEGSKA (reference sequence). The CDR3 runs 14 residues. The V end lost 3 bases, the J end lost 0 bases, and 9 bases lay between the germline ends. The CDR3 region has the DNA TGCAGTGCTAGTAGGGCAAGCTCTGGAAACACCATATATTTT. Translation gives CSASRASSGNTIYF.

The V and J genes are TRBV18 and TRBJ1-3, with 8 bases fitting TRBD1. This CDR3 is 16 amino acids long. Germline lookup yields CDR1 KGHSH and CDR2 LQKENI. The V segment lost 3 bases and the J segment 2 bases; nucleotides outside the gene matches: 6. The CDR3 loop is CASSPYGTGPGNTIYF. The CDR3 DNA reads TGTGCCAGCTCACCCTACGGGACAGGACCTGGAAACACCATATATTTT.

This clone was observed once. This chain uses TRBV5-1 with TRBJ1-1; TRBD1 might be the D (6 bases). The germline V gene encodes CDR1 SGHRS and CDR2 YFSETQ. The CDR3 sequence is 16 residues long. Trimming took 4 bases from V and 1 from J, leaving 17 bases between them. The CDR3 nucleotides are TGCGCCAGCAGCCACCGCCGAACAGGGCAGAACACTGAAGCTTTCTTT. Residues: CASSHRRTGQNTEAFF.

The genes are TRBV29-1 and TRBJ1-2; perhaps TRBD1 as D (6 bases). Germline CDR1 is SQVTM and CDR2 is ANQGSEA. The CDR3 consists of 13 residues. Trimming took off 4 bases at V and 8 bases at J, with 17 bases between the two ends. CDR3 bases: TGCAGCGTTGCTCTGGAAGTAGGGGGGGGCTACACCTTC. Translation gives CSVALEVGGGYTF.